These 25 T cell receptor beta chains share one sample of origin, sequenced in a study of Ad26.COV2.S vaccination and SARS-CoV-2 variants. This sample's treatment: 15 to 20 received Ad26.COV2.S at low or high dose, single or two shots; roughly 5 received placebo; per-sample allocation not given. Sampling was done on day 63 after the first vaccine or placebo injection. TCRdb's copy holds only in-frame clones and misses some; the assay was immunoSEQ multiplex PCR. The sample has a few hundred thousand clones, about 90% seen once. Sequenced here: peripheral blood, sampled in a trial of Ad26.COV2.S vaccine versus placebo. Every receptor here comes from a person aged 18-65 years who received the Ad26.COV2.S COVID-19 vaccine or a placebo.

V gene TRBV28 combines with J gene TRBJ1-2; D possibly corresponds to TRBD1 (6 bases). CDR3 size: 14 residues. The V gene lost 5 bases and the J gene lost 1 base, with 11 bases spanning the gap. Germline CDR1 reads MDHEN; CDR2 reads SYDVKM. The CDR3 DNA sequence: TGTGCCAGCAGTCAGGGGCTAGGTAACTATGGCTACACCTTC. It yields the protein CASSQGLGNYGYTF.

This sequence joins TRBV7-9 and TRBJ1-1; no firm D call. The CDR3 consists of 15 residues. Germline CDR1 SEHNR, CDR2 FQNEAQ (reference sequence). The germline V and J ends were trimmed by 5 bases and 1 base, with 14 bases remaining between them. The CDR3 here is CASSLWLGQNTEAFF. CDR3 coding DNA: TGTGCCAGCAGCCTATGGTTAGGGCAGAACACTGAAGCTTTCTTT.

V is TRBV19 and J is TRBJ1-6, with D perhaps TRBD1 (6 bases). Looked up from germline, CDR1 is LNHDA and CDR2 is SQIVND (reference sequence). The CDR3 runs 15 residues. V was trimmed by 4 bases and J by 10 bases, leaving 17 bases between them. CDR3 in amino acids: CASSTRDPRGSPLHF. DNA of the CDR3: TGTGCCAGTAGTACCCGGGACCCCAGGGGATCACCCCTCCACTTT. The complete variable domain, with remaining parts taken from reference TRBV19 and TRBJ1-6, reads DGGITQSPKYLFRKEGQNVTLSCEQNLNHDAMYWYRQDPGQGLRLIYYSQIVNDFQKGDIAEGYSVSREKKESFPLTVTSAQKNPTAFYLCASSTRDPRGSPLHFGNGTRLTVT.

V usage is TRBV6-5 and J usage is TRBJ2-1; D uncertain. This CDR3 spans 15 amino acids. Trimming stripped 4 bases from V and 0 bases from J, with 10 bases between. Per germline, CDR1 MNHEY and CDR2 SVGAGI. In DNA, the CDR3 is TGTGCCAGCAGTTTGGACGGAAGCTCCTACAATGAGCAGTTCTTC. Its translation: CASSLDGSSYNEQFF.

This clone was detected once. The V and J genes are TRBV2 and TRBJ2-3; 10 bases fit TRBD1. V lost 3 bases to trimming and J lost 6 bases; unmatched junction nucleotides: 6. The V gene's germline CDR1 is SNHLY and CDR2 FYNNEI. CDR3 size: 15 residues. CDR3 loop: CASSDEGQGSDTQYF. CDR3 sequence (DNA): TGTGCCAGCAGTGATGAGGGACAGGGGTCCGATACGCAGTATTTT.

The chain couples TRBV19 to TRBJ2-7, with no clear D. Trimming took 2 bases from V and 3 from J, leaving 8 bases between them. This CDR3 has 13 amino acids. Germline V lookup: CDR1 LNHDA, CDR2 SQIVND (reference sequence). Written as DNA, the CDR3 is TGTGCCAGTAGTATAAGGATCCACTACGAGCAGTACTTC. Protein: CASSIRIHYEQYF.

The rearrangement links TRBV28 to TRBJ2-7, with D possibly being TRBD1 (6 bases). CDR3 length: 12 residues. Trimming took off 3 bases at V and 5 bases at J, with 8 bases between the two ends. Germline CDR1 and CDR2: MDHEN and SYDVKM. CDR3 nucleotides: TGTGCCAGCAGTTTGAGGGGGAACGAGCAGTACTTC. This codes for CASSLRGNEQYF.

The V call is TRBV9, the J call TRBJ2-5; 10 bases align to TRBD2. Germline V gene lookup returns CDR1 SGDLS and CDR2 YYNGEE. This CDR3 is built from 17 residues. The trim removed 2 bases at V and 5 bases at J, leaving 12 bases unmatched. In nucleotides, the CDR3 is TGTGCCAGCAGCGTGCTTGAGCGGGGGGGCCTTTGGGAGACCCAGTACTTC. Residues: CASSVLERGGLWETQYF.

The V call is TRBV6-5, the J call TRBJ2-5; D is perhaps TRBD2 (5 bases). The CDR3 runs to 15 residues. Germline CDR1 reads MNHEY; CDR2 reads SVGAGI. Trimming took off 0 bases at V and 4 bases at J, with 12 bases between the two ends. Written as DNA, the CDR3 is TGTGCCAGCAGTTACTCGGCGAGCGGAGGAGAGACCCAGTACTTC. Translating it yields CASSYSASGGETQYF.

CDR3 nucleotide sequence: TGTGCCAGCAGCTTCGACCAGACAGGGGTGGGTGGCTACACCTTC. Protein sequence: CASSFDQTGVGGYTF. The V and J genes are TRBV7-9 and TRBJ1-2, with 8 bases fitting TRBD1. Trimming took 3 bases from V and 7 from J; bases not matched to a gene: 10. The CDR3 extends over 15 amino acids. Germline V gene data show CDR1 as SEHNR and CDR2 as FQNEAQ (reference sequence).

Written as DNA, the CDR3 is TGCAGCGTTGTCATAGACATCCACCAAGAGACCCAGTACTTC. Its protein is CSVVIDIHQETQYF. The chain employs TRBV29-1 and TRBJ2-5; D not certain. The V and J ends lost 4 bases and 0 bases respectively, with 12 bases between them. This CDR3 has 14 amino acids. Germline V CDR1 and CDR2: SQVTM, ANQGSEA.

The chain joins TRBV9 to TRBJ2-1; D tentatively fits TRBD1 or TRBD2 (5 bases each). This CDR3 has 16 residues. V was trimmed by 0 bases and J by 4 bases, leaving 14 bases between them. Germline CDR1 is SGDLS and CDR2 is YYNGEE. The CDR3 reads CASSVEAMGRYNEQFF. The CDR3 DNA follows: TGTGCCAGCAGCGTAGAGGCGATGGGACGTTACAATGAGCAGTTCTTC. The variable domain in full, completed from reference TRBV9 and TRBJ2-1, reads DSGVTQTPKHLITATGQRVTLRCSPRSGDLSVYWYQQSLDQGLQFLIQYYNGEERAKGNILERFSAQQFPDLHSELNLSSLELGDSALYFCASSVEAMGRYNEQFFGPGTRLTVL.

The chain joins TRBV2 to TRBJ2-7; D is unresolved. Germline lookup yields CDR1 SNHLY and CDR2 FYNNEI. V gave up 6 bases and J gave up 0 bases, with 9 bases separating them. The CDR3 totals 13 residues. Here the CDR3 DNA reads TGTGCCAGCAGGACCCTCAGCTCCTACGAGCAGTACTTC. It is translated as CASRTLSSYEQYF.

The V call is TRBV30, the J call TRBJ1-5; no reliable D call. Trimming removed 1 base at V and 7 bases at J, with 8 bases between. The CDR3 covers 12 residues. The germline gives CDR1 GTSNPN, CDR2 SVGIG (reference sequence). In nucleotides, the CDR3 is TGTGCCTGGAGTGATAAGGGACAGCCCCAGCATTTT. Protein: CAWSDKGQPQHF.

This clone was observed a few times. This chain uses TRBV5-8 with TRBJ2-7, with no clear D. Per the germline V gene, CDR1 is SGHTS and CDR2 is YDEGEE. CDR3 size: 14 residues. Deletions cut 1 base from V and 5 bases from J, with 13 bases between. In nucleotides, the CDR3 is TGTGCCAGCAGCTTGAGGTTACGACTTGACGAGCAGTACTTC. Amino acid sequence: CASSLRLRLDEQYF.

The chain couples TRBV2 to TRBJ1-2; D call uncertain. With 7 bases removed from V and 4 bases from J, the gap between germline ends came to 16 bases. Germline V gene sequence: CDR1 SNHLY, CDR2 FYNNEI. This CDR3 is 14 amino acids long. The CDR3 nucleotides are TGTGCCAGCAATACGGACGGCTTCAGCTATGGCTACACCTTC. The encoded protein is CASNTDGFSYGYTF.

The chain uses TRBV10-1 and TRBJ2-3, with 7 bases lining up with TRBD1. The germline V gene has CDR1 WNHNN and CDR2 SYGVQD (reference sequence). CDR3 length: 16 residues. V dropped 3 bases and J dropped 4; count of bases not matched to a gene: 10. CDR3 nucleotides: TGCGCCAGCAGTGACACGACAGGGCTCTCTCCAGATACGCAGTATTTT. Residues: CASSDTTGLSPDTQYF.

The table lists this clone with a count of one. This chain connects TRBV7-9 to TRBJ2-7, with D perhaps matching TRBD2 (5 bases). Trimming removed 1 base from V and 6 bases from J, with 19 bases in between. The CDR3 loop spans 16 amino acids. Germline loops: CDR1 SEHNR, CDR2 FQNEAQ (reference sequence). The CDR3 coding sequence is TGTGCCAGCAGCTTAGAGGAGGTCATAGTGCCTGGCGAGCAGTACTTC. This gives the protein CASSLEEVIVPGEQYF.

The chain couples TRBV6-5 to TRBJ1-6; maybe TRBD1 (6 bases). CDR1 is MNHEY and CDR2 is SVGAGI in the germline V gene. V shed 6 bases and J shed 10 bases, with 19 bases lying between them. This CDR3 contains 15 residues. The CDR3 here is CASRTGQAGGSPLHF. CDR3 nucleotides: TGTGCCAGCAGGACAGGCCAAGCTGGGGGGTCACCCCTCCACTTT.

V and J are TRBV12-3 or TRBV12-4 and TRBJ1-1; D gene ambiguous. The CDR3 totals 13 residues. The V end was cut by 6 bases, the J end by 5 bases, with 13 bases between. The CDR3 reads CASRAIWGTEAFF. CDR3 sequence (DNA): TGTGCCAGCAGGGCGATCTGGGGAACTGAAGCTTTCTTT.

This chain uses TRBV6-5 with TRBJ2-7; TRBD1 matches at 8 bases. V shed 7 bases and J 1 base; nucleotides not matched to a gene: 9. CDR1 MNHEY and CDR2 SVGAGI come from the germline V gene. The CDR3 covers 15 residues. CDR3 bases: TGTGCCAGCACCGGACAGGGTTTAATATCCTACGAGCAGTACTTC. It encodes CASTGQGLISYEQYF.

The genes are TRBV5-1 and TRBJ2-7; 10 positions agree with TRBD1. CDR1 and CDR2 (germline): SGHRS, YFSETQ. Trimming cost V 4 bases and J 6 bases; bases outside gene matches: 10. The length of the CDR3 is 15 residues. In nucleotides, the CDR3 is TGCGCCAGCAGCCTGGGTGGGACAGGGGTAACCGAGCAGTACTTC. Translated: CASSLGGTGVTEQYF.

This rearrangement joins TRBV4-3 to TRBJ2-2; D gene unclear. From germline, CDR1 is LGHNA and CDR2 YSLEER. Trimming left V 0 bases short and J 4 bases short, with 9 bases between. There are 15 residues in the CDR3. CDR3 loop: CASSQDGPRTGELFF. DNA for the CDR3: TGCGCCAGCAGCCAAGATGGGCCCCGCACCGGGGAGCTGTTTTTT.

The J gene is TRBJ2-7, the V gene TRBV7-2; D remains ambiguous. Germline CDR1 is SGHTA and CDR2 is FQGNSA. This CDR3 contains 11 residues. V shed 5 bases and J shed 6 bases, with 8 bases lying between them. CDR3 coding DNA: TGTGCCAGCAGCGACAAACGCGAGCAGTACTTC. This encodes CASSDKREQYF.

The CDR3 nucleotides read TGTGCCAGCAGTCCCATGGGGGGACAGAACTATGGCTACACCTTC. Translating it yields CASSPMGGQNYGYTF. The rearrangement uses TRBV27 and TRBJ1-2; 7 bases are a match to TRBD1. The junction had 8 bases not matched to a gene; V was cut back by 5 bases and J by 2 bases. Germline V gene sequence: CDR1 MNHEY, CDR2 SMNVEV (reference sequence). The CDR3 consists of 15 residues.